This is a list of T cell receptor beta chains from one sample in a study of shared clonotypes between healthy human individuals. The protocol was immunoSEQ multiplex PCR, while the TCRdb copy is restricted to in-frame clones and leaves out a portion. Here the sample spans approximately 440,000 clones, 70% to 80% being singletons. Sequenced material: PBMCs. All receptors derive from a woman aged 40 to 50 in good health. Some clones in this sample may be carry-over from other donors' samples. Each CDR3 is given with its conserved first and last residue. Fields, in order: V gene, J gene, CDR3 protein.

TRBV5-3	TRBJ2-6	CARSCPGRNSGANVLTF
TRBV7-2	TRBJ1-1	CASSLFGNTEAFF
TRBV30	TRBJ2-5	CAWSVLQGSGETQYF
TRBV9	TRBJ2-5	CASSVGAGLGETQYF
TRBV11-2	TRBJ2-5	CASSTWTGPRETQYF
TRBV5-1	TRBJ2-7	CASSSTGAREQYF
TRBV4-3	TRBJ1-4	CASSQDNRGGNEKLFF
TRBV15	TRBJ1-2	CATSRDRAGNYGYTF
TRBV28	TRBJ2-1	CASRRPEGYNEQFF
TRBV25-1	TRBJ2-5	CASSVRDRDPDPSGAQYF
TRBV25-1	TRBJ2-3	CASGLRGRSTDTQYF
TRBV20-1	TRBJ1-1	CSARDREAFF
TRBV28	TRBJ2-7	CASRTSGSSYEQYF
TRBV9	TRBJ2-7	CASSVGLAVYEQYF
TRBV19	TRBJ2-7	CASSTQGVGEQYF
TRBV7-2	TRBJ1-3	CASSTGTGPGNTIYF
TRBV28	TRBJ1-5	CASHTVNLGDQPQHF
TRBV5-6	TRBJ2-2	CASSLWAGQSAGTGELFF
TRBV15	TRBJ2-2	CATSRVGTGELFF
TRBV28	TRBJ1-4	CASSLNGRGYSEKLFF
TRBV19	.	CASSSLMRSSYEQYF
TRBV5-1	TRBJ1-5	CASRAGGDSNQPQHF
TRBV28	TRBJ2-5	CASSFTSGKETQYF
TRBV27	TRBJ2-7	CASSSWDRRTYEQYF
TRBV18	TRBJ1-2	CASSPRQRDGYTF
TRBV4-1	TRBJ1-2	CASSQPQTGIYGYTF
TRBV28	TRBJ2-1	CASSLTLRSYNEQFF
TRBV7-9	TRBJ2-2	CASSWYISGNTGELFF
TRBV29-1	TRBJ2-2	CSGRRMDTGELFF
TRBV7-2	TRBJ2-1	CASSQGASGINEQFF
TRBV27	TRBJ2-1	CASRKLAGGGPYNEQFF
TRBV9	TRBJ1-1	CASSVGDSRNTEAFF
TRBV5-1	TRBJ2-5	CASSFNTPGQGGETQYF
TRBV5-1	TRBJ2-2	CASSLKTAGFTGELFF
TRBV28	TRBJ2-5	CASSVGRQETQYF
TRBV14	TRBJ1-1	CASSPVGGTEAFF
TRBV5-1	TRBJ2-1	CASSAMSSYNEQFF
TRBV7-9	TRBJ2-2	CASSLGRTDNTGELFF
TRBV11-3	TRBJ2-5	CASSFGGGGETQYF
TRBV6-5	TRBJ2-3	CASKVQGDTDTQYF
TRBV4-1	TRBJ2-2	CASSRTSGNTGELFF
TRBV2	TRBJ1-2	CASSRDVESGYTF
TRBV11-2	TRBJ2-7	CASTLGSGEQYF
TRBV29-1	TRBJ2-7	CSVLFPSYEQYF
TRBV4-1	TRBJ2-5	CASSQTGMRETQYF
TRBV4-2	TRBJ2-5	CASSQDSAGGETQYF
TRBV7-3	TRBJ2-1	CASSLRPYPYNEQFF
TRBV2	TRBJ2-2	CASSQGAGGELFF
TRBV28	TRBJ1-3	CASSLLYPYSRASGNTIYF
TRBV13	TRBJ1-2	CASSRLPMSGYTF
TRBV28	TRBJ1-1	CASSYPGTVNTEAFF
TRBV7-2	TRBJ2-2	CASSQRIVGTGELFF
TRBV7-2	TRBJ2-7	CASSSLATRSYEQYF
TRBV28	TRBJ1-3	CASSFTGSNTIYF
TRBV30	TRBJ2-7	CALREGWFEQYF